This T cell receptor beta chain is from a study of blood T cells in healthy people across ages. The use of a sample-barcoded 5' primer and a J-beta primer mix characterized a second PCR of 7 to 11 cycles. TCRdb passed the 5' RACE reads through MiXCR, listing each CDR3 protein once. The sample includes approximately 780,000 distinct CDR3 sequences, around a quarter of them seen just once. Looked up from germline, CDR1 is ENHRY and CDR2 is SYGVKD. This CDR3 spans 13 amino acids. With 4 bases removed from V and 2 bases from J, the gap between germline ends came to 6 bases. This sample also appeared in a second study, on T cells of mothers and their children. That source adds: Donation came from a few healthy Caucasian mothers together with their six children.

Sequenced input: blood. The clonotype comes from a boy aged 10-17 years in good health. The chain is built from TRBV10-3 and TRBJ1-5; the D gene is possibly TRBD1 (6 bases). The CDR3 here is CAISAGGNQPQHF. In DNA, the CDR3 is TGTGCCATCAGTGCAGGGGGCAATCAGCCCCAGCATTTT.